Shown below are 22 T cell receptor beta chains from a single sample sequenced in a study of molecular identifiers for immune sequencing clone quantification. Using its own MiXCR run on the PCR reads, TCRdb lists one record per CDR3 protein. The sample includes nearly 8,500 distinct CDR3 sequences, 30% to 40% seen only once; the top ten take 4% to 5.5%. The sequencing sample was made of naive CD8+ T cells from blood, with Jurkat cell RNA spiked in. Subset noted: FACS-sorted CD8+CD4-CCR7+CD45RA+ naive T cells. All receptors come from a human donor in good health. Some libraries in this study had Jurkat cell RNA spiked in.

A few counts support this clonotype. The genes are TRBV7-9 and TRBJ2-3; D may be TRBD2 (5 bases). This CDR3 is 14 amino acids long. CDR1 is SEHNR, CDR2 FQNEAQ, per germline (reference sequence). Trimming took 3 bases from V and 0 from J, leaving 7 bases between them. The CDR3 region has the DNA TGTGCCAGCAGCTTGGGAGCTAGCACAGATACGCAGTATTTT. Residues: CASSLGASTDTQYF.

The chain employs TRBV12-3 or TRBV12-4 and TRBJ2-6; perhaps TRBD1 as D (6 bases). The CDR3 length is 16 residues. V dropped 6 bases and J dropped 2 bases, with 14 bases sitting between them. The CDR3 reads CASRRWAGAGANVLTF. In DNA, the CDR3 is TGTGCCAGCAGGCGGTGGGCAGGGGCTGGGGCCAACGTCCTGACTTTC.

The chain carries TRBV7-2 and TRBJ2-5, with D hard to call. CDR3 length: 12 amino acids. Trimming stripped 4 bases from V and 5 bases from J, with 8 bases between. Germline values: CDR1 SGHTA, CDR2 FQGNSA. The CDR3: CASSSSRETQYF. The CDR3 DNA follows: TGTGCCAGCAGCTCCAGCCGGGAGACCCAGTACTTC.

The chain is built from TRBV27 and TRBJ2-7, with TRBD2 matching 7 bases. Germline trimming cut 4 bases from V and 3 bases from J; bases unmatched to any gene: 6. CDR3 size: 14 residues. CDR1 and CDR2 (germline): MNHEY, SMNVEV (reference sequence). The CDR3 bases are TGTGCCAGCAGTTCCGGACTAGATATCTACGAGCAGTACTTC. This sequence encodes CASSSGLDIYEQYF.

This chain connects TRBV7-9 to TRBJ2-7; the D gene is possibly TRBD2 (6 bases). The CDR3 runs to 16 residues. Trimming shortened V by 5 bases and J by 0 bases, and 17 bases separated the two germline ends. From germline, CDR1 is SEHNR and CDR2 FQNEAQ (reference sequence). The CDR3 region has the DNA TGTGCCAGCAGCGGAGGAGCTAGCGATACCTCCTACGAGCAGTACTTC. It encodes CASSGGASDTSYEQYF.

The chain recombines TRBV28 with TRBJ2-6; unclear D gene. The V end was cut by 2 bases, the J end by 2 bases, with 1 base between. CDR3 length: 13 amino acids. Germline V gene lookup returns CDR1 MDHEN and CDR2 SYDVKM. CDR3 nucleotide sequence: TGTGCCAGCAGTTTAACTGGGGCCAACGTCCTGACTTTC. It specifies CASSLTGANVLTF.

The genes are TRBV14 and TRBJ2-7, with unresolved D. Trimming removed 1 base at V and 7 bases at J, with 11 bases between. CDR3 size: 13 residues. Germline loops: CDR1 SGHDN, CDR2 FVKESK. The CDR3 region is CASSQVPGWEQYF. Here the CDR3 DNA reads TGTGCCAGCAGCCAAGTCCCCGGGTGGGAGCAGTACTTC.

This clonotype was seen only a few times. V gene TRBV28 combines with J gene TRBJ2-7; 9 bases match TRBD1. Germline CDR1 is MDHEN and CDR2 is SYDVKM. The CDR3 is 15 residues long. V dropped 5 bases and J dropped 2; count of bases not matched to a gene: 7. The CDR3 region is CASSRPGQGPYEQYF. The CDR3 DNA reads as TGTGCCAGCAGTCGCCCCGGACAGGGGCCCTACGAGCAGTACTTC.

The chain carries TRBV27 and TRBJ1-5, with unresolved D. V lost 3 bases, J lost 8 bases, and 11 bases lay in between. The germline gives CDR1 MNHEY, CDR2 SMNVEV (reference sequence). This CDR3 has 13 amino acids. CDR3 sequence: CASSFEGHKPQHF. The CDR3 bases are TGTGCCAGCAGTTTCGAAGGCCATAAGCCCCAGCATTTT.

On this clonotype: A read error may explain this, as a much larger clone is one base away. This rearrangement joins TRBV7-2 to TRBJ1-4; 7 bases line up with TRBD1. This CDR3 has 17 amino acids. Germline lookup yields CDR1 SGHTA and CDR2 FQGNSA. CDR3 loop: CASSSLGQDVANEKLLF. CDR3 nucleotides: TGTGCCAGCAGCTCACTCGGACAGGATGTGGCTAATGAAAAACTGCTTTTT.

The table lists this clonotype with a few counts. The chain uses TRBV29-1 and TRBJ1-2; possible D gene TRBD1, 6 bases. The CDR3 consists of 12 residues. Trimming shortened V by 5 bases and J by 4 bases, and 11 bases separated the two germline ends. The V gene's germline CDR1 is SQVTM and CDR2 ANQGSEA. This chain's CDR3 is CSVPRQAYGYTF. The CDR3 DNA reads as TGCAGCGTTCCCAGACAGGCCTATGGCTACACCTTC.

The chain couples TRBV28 to TRBJ1-6; 7 bases fit TRBD1. The length of the CDR3 is 16 residues. Unmatched junction bases numbered 9, after V lost 4 bases and J lost 6 bases. CDR1 is MDHEN and CDR2 is SYDVKM in the germline V gene. CDR3 nucleotide sequence: TGTGCCAGCAGTTACCCCCCGACAGGGCTTAATTCACCCCTCCACTTT. Encoded protein: CASSYPPTGLNSPLHF. The entire variable domain, with the rest obtained from reference TRBV28 and TRBJ1-6, is as follows: DVKVTQSSRYLVKRTGEKVFLECVQDMDHENMFWYRQDPGLGLRLIYFSYDVKMKEKGDIPEGYSVSREKKERFSLILESASTNQTSMYLCASSYPPTGLNSPLHFGNGTRLTVT.

V is TRBV12-3 or TRBV12-4 and J is TRBJ2-6, with 11 positions matching TRBD1. This CDR3 is built from 18 residues. The trim removed 2 bases at V and 3 bases at J, leaving 6 bases unmatched. CDR3 amino acids: CASSLSGQGAFGANVLTF. The CDR3 nucleotides are TGTGCCAGCAGTTTAAGCGGACAGGGGGCTTTTGGGGCCAACGTCCTGACTTTC.

This clonotype was counted between two and nine times. The gene calls are TRBV7-9 and TRBJ2-3; 7 positions agree with TRBD2. Germline CDR1 SEHNR, CDR2 FQNEAQ (reference sequence). CDR3 length: 16 residues. The ends lost 1 base at V and 0 bases at J; junction bases unmatched: 4. The CDR3 sequence: CASSLGLAASTDTQYF. The DNA for the CDR3 is TGTGCCAGCAGCTTAGGACTAGCTGCTAGCACAGATACGCAGTATTTT.

Remarks on this clonotype: A much more abundant neighbour one base away suggests this may be a read error. The chain has TRBV5-4 and TRBJ2-3; 11 positions agree with TRBD2. This CDR3 is 15 amino acids long. Germline V gives CDR1 SGHNT, CDR2 YYREEE (reference sequence). V lost 3 bases and J lost 6; bases outside the gene matches: 6. CDR3 amino acids: CASSWTSGWYDTQYF. In DNA form, the CDR3 reads TGTGCCAGCAGCTGGACTAGCGGGTGGTATGATACGCAGTATTTT.

On this clonotype itself: A much larger clone is a single base away; this may be a read error. The chain has TRBV29-1 and TRBJ2-1; TRBD2 aligns across 7 bases. Unmatched junction bases numbered 11, after V lost 6 bases and J lost 6 bases. The CDR3 contains 14 residues. Looked up from germline, CDR1 is SQVTM and CDR2 is ANQGSEA. CDR3 DNA sequence: TGCAGCGTCCAAGATCCCACTAGCGCCAATGAGCAGTTCTTC. Its translation is CSVQDPTSANEQFF.

This clonotype was found a few times. This sequence joins TRBV28 and TRBJ2-3; D unresolved. Trimming took 2 bases from V and 2 from J, leaving 11 bases between them. Germline V gene data show CDR1 as MDHEN and CDR2 as SYDVKM. This CDR3 has 15 residues. CDR3: CASSLGSRLTDTQYF. Written as DNA, the CDR3 is TGTGCCAGCAGTTTAGGTAGCCGGCTCACAGATACGCAGTATTTT.

This clonotype occurred once. The rearrangement uses TRBV28 and TRBJ1-3; 9 bases fit TRBD1. The CDR3 contains 16 residues. V lost 6 bases to trimming and J lost 4 bases; unmatched junction nucleotides: 10. The V gene's germline CDR1 is MDHEN and CDR2 SYDVKM. CDR3 coding DNA: TGTGCCAGCAGGACTCGGACAGGGGTGGAAGGAAACACCATATATTTT. Translated: CASRTRTGVEGNTIYF.

The chain recombines TRBV20-1 with TRBJ2-7; D is perhaps TRBD1 (6 bases). The V end lost 0 bases, the J end lost 2 bases, and 14 bases lay between the germline ends. The V gene's germline CDR1 is DFQATT and CDR2 SNEGSKA (reference sequence). This CDR3 contains 15 residues. The CDR3, as DNA: TGCAGTGCTAGAGATCGGCTACAGGGCACCTACGAGCAGTACTTC. This translates into CSARDRLQGTYEQYF.

This clonotype has more than one count but fewer than ten. CDR3 DNA: TGTGCCAGCAGTTTTTTGGCCCCACACGAGGAGTCCCAAGAGACCCAGTACTTC. Its protein product is CASSFLAPHEESQETQYF. The V and J genes are TRBV27 and TRBJ2-5, with unresolved D. Trimming removed 3 bases from V and 1 base from J, with 21 bases in between. The CDR3 sequence is 18 residues long. Germline V gene lookup returns CDR1 MNHEY and CDR2 SMNVEV (reference sequence).

V usage is TRBV12-3 or TRBV12-4 and J usage is TRBJ2-5, with D possibly called TRBD1 or TRBD2 (5 bases each). The CDR3 totals 13 residues. V was cut by 6 bases and J by 3 bases, with 11 bases left in between. CDR3 in DNA: TGTGCCAGCAGCTCCGGGACCGAAGAGACCCAGTACTTC. It codes for CASSSGTEETQYF.

A note on this clonotype: With a much larger clone just one base away, this may be a read error. The chain recombines TRBV9 with TRBJ1-5; 7 positions agree with TRBD1. Trimming took 4 bases from V and 6 from J; bases not matched to a gene: 7. Germline-derived CDR1 and CDR2 are SGDLS and YYNGEE. This CDR3 has 14 amino acids. CDR3 protein: CASSQGQVAQPQHF. The CDR3 coding sequence is TGTGCCAGCAGCCAAGGACAGGTTGCTCAGCCCCAGCATTTT.